What follows is one TCR beta chain and its context. This receptor's antigen is unknown. No quality values exist for individual bases; no much larger clone is one base distant. The CDR3 holds 14 amino acids from the cysteine to the phenylalanine. This entry keeps only the CDR3 DNA: 42 bases, framed from base 1. CDR1 MGHDK and CDR2 SYGVNS are derived from the germline V gene. At the junction V is shortened by 3 bases and J by 4 bases, with 10 bases in between. This record comes from a study of cytomegalovirus exposure and HLA in healthy donors (dated by TCRdb to 2015 to 2018). In the study overall: An earlier analysis of approximately 640 of the donors reported approximately 270 Gb of sequence data and 100 million to 130 million unique TCR beta sequences from approximately 180 million T cells. About 300 gigabases of sequencing data and 70 million to 100 million unique TCR sequences made up an early release that covered fewer than 650 HLA-typed donors. Of the roughly 410 genotyped donors, 75% to 85% were placed in the genetic ancestry cluster associated with self-reported Caucasian donors. The study aimed to test whether cataloging public T cell receptors could reveal signatures of past pathogen exposure. The study used immunosequencing to profile the T cell repertoires of more than 650 subjects and linked those repertoires to cytomegalovirus serostatus. Besides the first cohort of approximately 710 subjects, a separate validation cohort made up of 120 different subjects was used. High-throughput TCR immunosequencing, statistical association of individual TCRs with disease status, and machine learning were combined to predict cytomegalovirus infection status. A later analysis re-analyzed previously published TCR beta repertoires from hundreds of donors and added high-resolution HLA genotyping to study TCR occurrence patterns. Rather than drawing on any new phenotypic data, the later analysis identified candidate immune exposures from TCR beta sequences and the way those sequences occurred across donors. In an earlier analysis of roughly 540 of the donors, high-throughput TCR beta sequencing was used to judge whether each TCR beta V gene segment behaved as functional or pseudogenic. Alongside the repertoire data, information on donor age, sex, ethnicity and CMV serostatus was compiled. A later genetic analysis used genome-wide SNP genotypes for about three fifths of the 666 donors, treating that subset as a discovery cohort. All discovery cohort repertoires had been generated using a single sequencing platform. Both class I and class II loci were covered by HLA typing, at four-digit resolution. Typing coverage differed by locus: A, B, C, DRB1 and DQB1 were typed in roughly 620-630 donors, DQA1 in around 500, DPA1 in 600 to 610, and DPB1 in 472. Because of strong linkage in the cohort, roughly five DR-DQ haplotypes were treated as single units for association and clustering. Across about 380 genotyped donors of the cohort, an average of roughly 250,000 unique TCR beta nucleotide sequences per donor were sequenced, and 15% to 20% of those sequences were non-productive. Results the study describes overall, beyond this receptor: Because counts were too low, seventeen rarely observed V segments, including chromosome 9 orphons, were left out of the earlier analysis of 500 to 650 of the donors. In a later genetic analysis, fewer N-insertions in productive TCRs were reported among donors in an Asian-associated ancestry cluster than the approximately 710-donor mean. It was suggested by the authors that the approach could potentially be generalized to other disease states and immunological phenotypes. A further reported finding was that TCR beta sequences accurately predicted the HLA-A and HLA-B alleles for most subjects in the first cohort. When HLA alleles, especially DR and DQ, strongly co-occurred, TCR associations were difficult to assign to individual alleles. While some public TCRs were present in many individuals, most TCR sequences turned up only very rarely across donors. Most CMV-associated TCR beta chains appeared to be HLA-restricted in a later analysis, and the HLA associations seemed to be driven largely by CMV exposure. A later analysis associated 16,951 TCR beta sequences with specific HLA alleles at a false discovery rate of 0.05. An earlier analysis of several hundred of the donors showed that most TCR beta V segments appeared in productive rearrangements either about 87% or about 30% of the time, which broadly matched IMGT annotations. Roughly uniform sequencing depth across donors was assumed in presence/absence analyses, although this assumption may not hold. A few of the identified cytomegalovirus-associated TCR beta chains were confirmed in vitro to be specific for cytomegalovirus antigens. Immune exposure information for the cohort was limited to CMV serostatus. According to a later analysis, TCR association rates differed among HLA loci, with DRB1 alleles showing the most associated TCRs and HLA-C alleles showing the fewest. The study gave a list of 150 to 200 TCR beta chains associated with cytomegalovirus. The 87-base-pair reads could not distinguish some IMGT-functional V segments, including TRBV6-2 and TRBV6-3, so those segments were excluded. Cytomegalovirus status was reported to be diagnosed by the classifier with high specificity and sensitivity in both the original and validation cohorts. Linkage disequilibrium might explain the correlated functional status among segregating V segments, but an unknown experimental factor could not be excluded. Because some donors lacked HLA typing at each locus, the association tests relied only on the typed subset. This cohort had only TCR beta chains sequenced, and the lack of alpha or paired-chain data limited which features could be detected. A cluster of highly shared sequence variants was judged likely to be a technical artifact of the sequencing pipeline. In a later genetic analysis, a missense DCLRE1C variant was associated with V-gene and J-gene trimming of TCR beta chains, and the association was replicated in an independent cohort. A later analysis found that HLA-associated TCR beta chains were more clonally expanded and had lower generation probabilities than equally common non-associated chains. In a later analysis, several top co-occurrence clusters were reported to appear linked to parvovirus B19, influenza, CMV and Epstein-Barr virus.

The protocol used for the library was the immunoSEQ multiplex PCR assay. For the multiplex PCR, a mixture combining 60 forward primers for TCR Vbeta segments and 13 reverse primers for TCR Jbeta segments was used. Amplification of the CDR3 region of rearranged TCR beta genes was performed with a multiplex PCR assay on genomic DNA. The amplified TCR beta libraries were sequenced on the Illumina HiSeq System as 87-base-pair reads. The original methods were these. In a later analysis, roughly 80 million unique TCR beta chains were counted across the 500 to 850 repertoires, and roughly 11 million of these chains were shared by at least two donors. Raw reads were error-corrected and collapsed into unique sequences with a nearest-neighbor algorithm that merged closely related sequences to remove PCR and sequencing errors. CDR3 sequences were aligned to IMGT reference sequences to assign V, D and J gene segments. For a sequence to be retained, at least a six-nucleotide match to both a V gene segment and a J gene segment was required. Rearrangements were classified as productive when the CDR3 lacked stop codons and remained in frame with V and J, and all other rearrangements were classified as non-productive. Following IMGT convention, CDR3 was defined as the stretch from the second conserved V-encoded cysteine up to the conserved J-encoded phenylalanine. The earlier analysis of fewer than 700 of the donors excluded sequences that lacked an unambiguous match to a single V gene segment. An earlier analysis of several hundred of the donors classified V segments as functional when productive rearrangements were above 56.7% and as segregating when the standard deviation between donors was above 5%. A statistical classification framework was built to diagnose cytomegalovirus status from the catalog of TCR beta chain sequences. V and J gene assignment, in a later analysis, came from comparing TCR nucleotide sequences with IMGT/GENE-DB human TR gene sequences. A later analysis assigned CDR3 sequences and most-parsimonious VDJ recombination scenarios with the TCRdist pipeline. In a later analysis, each TCR beta chain was defined by its CDR3 amino acid sequence together with its V-gene family, and reads lacking a unique V-gene family were excluded. In a later analysis, 450 to 600 highly shared, low-generation-probability nucleotide sequences were removed to address suspected cross-contamination and a sequencing artifact. For each public chain, a later analysis derived a clonal expansion index from normalized ranks of inferred template counts within each repertoire. In a later analysis, generation probabilities were computed with a VDJ recombination model fitted to out-of-frame rearrangements, and the resulting probabilities were checked against IGoR. Hypergeometric tests were used in a later analysis to score TCR-TCR, TCR-HLA and TCR-CMV co-occurrence, with a repertoire-size bias correction applied to the TCR pairs. A later analysis estimated false discovery rates by permuting HLA or CMV assignments 20 times. A later analysis grouped co-occurring TCRs with DBSCAN, adding TCRdist sequence similarity when clustering within HLA-allele-positive subsets. Repertoires with fewer than 30,000 or more than 120,000 public chains were left out of co-occurrence clustering, as were several repertoires with anomalous nucleotide sharing. TCRdb carries this immuneACCESS record with in-frame sequences only. Its versions omit some clonotypes, under half of them owing to an unresolved V gene in the studies checked, with the rest unexplained. V and J calls and clone size are given by that table; D and trimming were obtained from the DNA. The sample table contains approximately 190,000 clones; only one count was recorded for around three quarters of them. The ten largest clonotypes hold approximately 14% of the sample.

The cohort consisted of 666 healthy bone marrow donors. Cohort members were all nominally healthy when sampled, although unrecorded immune exposures were likely present. The donor was CMV seropositive and was included in the group of approximately 300 seropositive cohort members. A peripheral blood sample was collected from each donor, and TCR beta sequencing was performed on peripheral blood mononuclear cells. Genomic DNA was extracted from the blood cell samples with the Qiagen DNeasy Blood Extraction Kit. This clonotype originated in a woman aged 25-40 years in good health and CMV-seropositive. Source material: PBMCs. The chain is made from TRBV25-1 and TRBJ1-5; the D gene cannot be named for sure. In nucleotide form, the sequence is TGTGCCAGCAGTGATCGAGGCACAAATCAGCCCCAGCATTTT. This encodes CASSDRGTNQPQHF. Here the CDR3 is joined to the reference TRBV25-1 and TRBJ1-5 genes, and the full variable domain is: EADIYQTPRYLVIGTGKKITLECSQTMGHDKMYWYQQDPGMELHLIHYSYGVNSTEKGDLSSESTVSRIRTEHFPLTLESARPSHTSQYLCASSDRGTNQPQHFGDGTRLSIL.